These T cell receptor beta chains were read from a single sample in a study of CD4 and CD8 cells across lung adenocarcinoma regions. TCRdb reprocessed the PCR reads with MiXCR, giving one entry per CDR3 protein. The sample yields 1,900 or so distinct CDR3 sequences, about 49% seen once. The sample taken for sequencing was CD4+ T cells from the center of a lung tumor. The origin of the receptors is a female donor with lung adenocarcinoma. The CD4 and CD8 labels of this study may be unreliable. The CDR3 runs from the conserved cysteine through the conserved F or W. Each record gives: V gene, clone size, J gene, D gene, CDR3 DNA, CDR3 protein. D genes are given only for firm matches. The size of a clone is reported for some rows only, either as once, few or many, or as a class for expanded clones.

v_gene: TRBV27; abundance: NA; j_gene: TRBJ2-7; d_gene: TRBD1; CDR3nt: TGTGCCAGCAGTTTAGCACCGGGACAGGGGGGCTACGAGCAGTACTTC; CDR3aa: CASSLAPGQGGYEQYF
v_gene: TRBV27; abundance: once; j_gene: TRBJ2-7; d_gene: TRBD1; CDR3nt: TGTGCCAGCAGCGGACAGGGCAGCGAGCAGTACTTC; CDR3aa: CASSGQGSEQYF
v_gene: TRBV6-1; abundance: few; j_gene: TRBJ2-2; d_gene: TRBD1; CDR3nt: TGTGCCAGCAGTGCTACAGGGGGCGCGAAGGGCGGGGAGCTGTTTTTT; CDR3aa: CASSATGGAKGGELFF
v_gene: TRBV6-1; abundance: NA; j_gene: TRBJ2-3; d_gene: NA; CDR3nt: TGTGCCAGCAGTACAGGGTTGGCAGATACGCAGTATTTT; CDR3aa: CASSTGLADTQYF
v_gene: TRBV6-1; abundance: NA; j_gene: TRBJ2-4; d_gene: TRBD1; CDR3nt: TGTGCCAGCGGCGGACAGGGGCCGTGCCCCAAAGACACGCAGTACTTC; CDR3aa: CASGGQGPCPKDTQYF
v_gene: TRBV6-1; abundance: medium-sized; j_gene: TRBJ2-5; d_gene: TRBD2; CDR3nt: TGTGCCAGCAGTGAAACAGCGGGAGTGGGGACCCAGTACTTC; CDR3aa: CASSETAGVGTQYF
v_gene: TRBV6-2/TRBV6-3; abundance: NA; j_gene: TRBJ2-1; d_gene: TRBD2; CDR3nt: TGTGCCAGCAGTTATTGGCGGGGGGTCTTATACAATGAGCAGTTCTTC; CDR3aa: CASSYWRGVLYNEQFF
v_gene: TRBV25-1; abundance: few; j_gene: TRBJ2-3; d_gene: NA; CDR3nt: TGTGCCAGCAGTGACCCTTACCGGGACAGCACAGATACGCAGTATTTT; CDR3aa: CASSDPYRDSTDTQYF
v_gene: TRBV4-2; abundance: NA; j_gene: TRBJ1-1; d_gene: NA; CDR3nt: TGTGCCAGCAGCCACGGGGGTGTCGCTGAAGCTTTCTTT; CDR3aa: CASSHGGVAEAFF
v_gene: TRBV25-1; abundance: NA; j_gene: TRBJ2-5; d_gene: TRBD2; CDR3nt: TGTGCCAGCAGTGAAACGGGAGGAACCGAAGAGACCCAGTACTTC; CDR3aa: CASSETGGTEETQYF
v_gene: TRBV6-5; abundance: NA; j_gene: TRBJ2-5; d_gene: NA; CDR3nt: TGTGCCAGCAGTTACTCGAGTGGACACCGGGGGGAGACCCAGTACTTC; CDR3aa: CASSYSSGHRGETQYF
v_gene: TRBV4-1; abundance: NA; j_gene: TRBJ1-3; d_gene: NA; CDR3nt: TGCGCCAGCAGCCAAGGGGCCCGGACGCTCTCTGGAAACACCATATATTTT; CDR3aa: CASSQGARTLSGNTIYF
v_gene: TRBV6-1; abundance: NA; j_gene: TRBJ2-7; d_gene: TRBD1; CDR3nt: TGTGCCAGCAAACGGACAGGGGCCTCCGAGCAGTACTTC; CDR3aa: CASKRTGASEQYF
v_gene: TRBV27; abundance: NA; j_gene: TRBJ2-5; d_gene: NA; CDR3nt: TGTGCGGGCATCGGGGTGGACCACACAGATACGCAGTATTTC; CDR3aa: CAGIGVDHTDTQYF
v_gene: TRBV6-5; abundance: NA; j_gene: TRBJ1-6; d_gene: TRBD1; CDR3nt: TGTGCCAGCAGTACTACCCCTTACAGGGGGTCACAGTATTCACCCCTCCACTTT; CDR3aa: CASSTTPYRGSQYSPLHF
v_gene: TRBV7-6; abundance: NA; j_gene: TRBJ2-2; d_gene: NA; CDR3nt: TGTGCCAGCAGCTTAGTAGCCGGGTCCGGGGAGCTGTTTTTT; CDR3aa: CASSLVAGSGELFF
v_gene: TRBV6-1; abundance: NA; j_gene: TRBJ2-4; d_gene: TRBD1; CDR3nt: TGTGCCAGCAGTATGCCAGGAGGACAGGGGAACATTCAGTACTTC; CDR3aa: CASSMPGGQGNIQYF
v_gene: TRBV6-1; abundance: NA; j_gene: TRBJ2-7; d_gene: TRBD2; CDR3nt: TGTGCCAGCAGTGAAATCGCCCAGGGAGGGGACTACGAGCAGTACTTC; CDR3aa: CASSEIAQGGDYEQYF
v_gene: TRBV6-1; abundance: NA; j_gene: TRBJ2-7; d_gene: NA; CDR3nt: TGTGCCAGCAGCAGGGACGGATCCTACGAGCAGTACTTC; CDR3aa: CASSRDGSYEQYF
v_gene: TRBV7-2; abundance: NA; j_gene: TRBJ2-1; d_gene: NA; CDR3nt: TGTGCCAGCAGCTCTCGAGGTCAGTCCTACAATGAGCAGTTCTTC; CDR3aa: CASSSRGQSYNEQFF
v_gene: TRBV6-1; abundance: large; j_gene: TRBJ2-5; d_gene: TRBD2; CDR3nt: TGTGCCAGCAGGGGGGAGGGACCCCGAAGGGCCCAGTACTTC; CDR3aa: CASRGEGPRRAQYF
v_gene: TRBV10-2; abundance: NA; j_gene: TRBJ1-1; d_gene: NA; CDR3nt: TGCGCCAGCAGTTATGACGGAATGAACACTGAAGCTTTCTTT; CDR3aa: CASSYDGMNTEAFF
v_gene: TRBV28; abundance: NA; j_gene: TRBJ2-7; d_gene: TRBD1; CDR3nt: TGTGCCAGCACCCTACAGGGGGATTCCTACGAGCAGTACTTC; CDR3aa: CASTLQGDSYEQYF
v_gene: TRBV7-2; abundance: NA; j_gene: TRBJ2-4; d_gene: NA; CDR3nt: TGTGCCAGCAGCACTGCCACAGACACTCAGTACTTT; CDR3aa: CASSTATDTQYF
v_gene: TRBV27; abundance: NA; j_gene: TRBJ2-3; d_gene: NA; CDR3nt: TGTGCCAGCAGTTACAGGGATGATACGCAGTATTTT; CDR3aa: CASSYRDDTQYF
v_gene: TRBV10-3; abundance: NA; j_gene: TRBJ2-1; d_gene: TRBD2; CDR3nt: TGTGCCATCAGTGAGTCGGAGGGACTAGCGAGGAAAGCGGGTGAGCAGTTCTTC; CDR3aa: CAISESEGLARKAGEQFF
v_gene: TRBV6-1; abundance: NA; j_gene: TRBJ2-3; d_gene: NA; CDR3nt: TGTGCCAGCACGGGGCTGTGCGCAAAAGATACGCAGTATTTT; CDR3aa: CASTGLCAKDTQYF
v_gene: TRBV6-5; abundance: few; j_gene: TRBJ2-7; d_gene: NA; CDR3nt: TGTGCCAGCAGTTCAGGACGGGGCTCCTACGAGCAGTACTTC; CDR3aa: CASSSGRGSYEQYF
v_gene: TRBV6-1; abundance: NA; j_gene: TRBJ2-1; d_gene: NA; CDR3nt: TGTGCCAGCAGTCTTGGGGCAGGGGGGCGATATGAGCAGTTCTTC; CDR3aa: CASSLGAGGRYEQFF
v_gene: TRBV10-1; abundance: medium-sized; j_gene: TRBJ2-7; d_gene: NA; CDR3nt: TGCGCCAGCAGGAACCTAGCTGACCACGAACCTGAGGGCTCCTACGAGCAGTACTTC; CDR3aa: CASRNLADHEPEGSYEQYF
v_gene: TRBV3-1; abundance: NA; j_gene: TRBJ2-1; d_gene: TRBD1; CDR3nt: TGTGCCAGCAGCCTCACCCGGGACAGGGATTTTAATGAGCAGTTCTTC; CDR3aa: CASSLTRDRDFNEQFF
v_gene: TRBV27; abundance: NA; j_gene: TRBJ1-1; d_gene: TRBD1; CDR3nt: TGTGCCAGCAAAACGGACAGGGGGCGAAACATGGTCGCTGAAGCTTTCTTT; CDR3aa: CASKTDRGRNMVAEAFF
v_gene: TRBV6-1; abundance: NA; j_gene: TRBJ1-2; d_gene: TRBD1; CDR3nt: TGTGCCAGCAGTCCTTGGGACAGAGCAGCTAACTATGGCTACACCTTC; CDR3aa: CASSPWDRAANYGYTF
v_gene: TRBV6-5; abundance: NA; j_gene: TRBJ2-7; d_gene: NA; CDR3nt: TGTGCCAGCAGTTACAGCGTTAGCCCCTCCTACGAGCAGTACTTC; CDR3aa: CASSYSVSPSYEQYF
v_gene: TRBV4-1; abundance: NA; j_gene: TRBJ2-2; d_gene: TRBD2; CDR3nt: TGCGCCAGCAGCCGCGGGGCGGGAGCGGGAGGGTCCGGGGAGCTGTTTTTT; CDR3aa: CASSRGAGAGGSGELFF
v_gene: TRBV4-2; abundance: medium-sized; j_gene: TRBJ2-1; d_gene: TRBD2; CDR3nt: TGTGCCAGCAGCCAATCCCTAGCGGGAGAGGAGTCGGAGCAGTTCTTC; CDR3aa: CASSQSLAGEESEQFF
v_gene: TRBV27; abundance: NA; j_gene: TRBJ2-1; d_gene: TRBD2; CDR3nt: TGTGCCAGCAGGGGACTAGCGGGGACGGGCAATGAGCAGTTCTTC; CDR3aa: CASRGLAGTGNEQFF
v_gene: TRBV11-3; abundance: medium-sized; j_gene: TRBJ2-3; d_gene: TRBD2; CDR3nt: TGTGCCAGCAGCTCCTACTATCCCGGGAGGACAGATACGCAGTATTTT; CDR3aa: CASSSYYPGRTDTQYF
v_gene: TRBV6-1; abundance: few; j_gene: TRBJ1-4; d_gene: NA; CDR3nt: TGTGCCAGCAGGGTCGTATGGGGAAAACTGTTTTTT; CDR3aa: CASRVVWGKLFF
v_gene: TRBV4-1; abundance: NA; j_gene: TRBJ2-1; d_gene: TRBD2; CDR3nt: TGCGCCAGCAGCCAAGAAGTAGCGGGAGTGTACAATGAGCAGTTCTTC; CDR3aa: CASSQEVAGVYNEQFF
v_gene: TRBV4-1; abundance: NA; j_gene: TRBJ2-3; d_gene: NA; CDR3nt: TGCGCCAGCAGCCAGGGACCTAGGGTGGATACGCAGTATTTT; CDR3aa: CASSQGPRVDTQYF
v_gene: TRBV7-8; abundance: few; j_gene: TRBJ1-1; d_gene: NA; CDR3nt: TGTGCCAGCAGCTTATTTGACCGGACAGTTTTGAACACTGAAGCTTTCTTT; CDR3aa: CASSLFDRTVLNTEAFF
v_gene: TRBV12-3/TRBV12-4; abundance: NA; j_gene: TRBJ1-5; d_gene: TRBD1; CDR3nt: TGTGCCAGCAGTTTCCAGGGGGCGCGGAGCAATCAGCCCCTCCATTTT; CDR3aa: CASSFQGARSNQPLHF
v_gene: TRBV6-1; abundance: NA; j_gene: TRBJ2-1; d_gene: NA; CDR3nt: TGTGCCAGCAGTGAAGTGGGGGGGCTGAACAAGGAGCAGCTCTTC; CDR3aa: CASSEVGGLNKEQLF
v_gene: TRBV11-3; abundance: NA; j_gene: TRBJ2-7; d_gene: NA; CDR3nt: TGTGCCAGCAGCTTAGATTCCGTTGGGGAGCAGTACTTC; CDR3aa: CASSLDSVGEQYF
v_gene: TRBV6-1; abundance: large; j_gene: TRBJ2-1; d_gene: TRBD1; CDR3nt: TGTGCCAGCAGTGAAGTCCCAGGGGGATCTTACAATGAGCAGTTCTTC; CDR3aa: CASSEVPGGSYNEQFF
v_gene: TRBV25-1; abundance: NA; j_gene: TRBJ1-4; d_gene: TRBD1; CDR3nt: TGTGCCAGCAGTGTAAGGGGGCCGGTTGAAAAACTGTTTTTT; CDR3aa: CASSVRGPVEKLFF
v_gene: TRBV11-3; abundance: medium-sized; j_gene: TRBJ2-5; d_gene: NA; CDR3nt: TGTGCCAGCAGTACCTGGGGGGCGGGAGCAGACCAAGAGACCCAGTACTTC; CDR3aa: CASSTWGAGADQETQYF
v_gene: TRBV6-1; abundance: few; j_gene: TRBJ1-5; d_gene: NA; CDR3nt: TGTGCCAGCAGTGAAGTGACAGTTTTTAATCAGCCCCAGCATTTT; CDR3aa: CASSEVTVFNQPQHF
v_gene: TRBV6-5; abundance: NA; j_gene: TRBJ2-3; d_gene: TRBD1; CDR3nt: TGTGCCAGCAGTTACACTGTTGGACAGGGACGCACAGATACGCAGTATTTT; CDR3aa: CASSYTVGQGRTDTQYF
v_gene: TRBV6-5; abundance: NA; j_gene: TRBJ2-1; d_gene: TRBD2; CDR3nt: TGTGCCAGCAGTTACTCCCCAGTTAGAGCGGGAGTGAGGAATGAGCAGTTCTTC; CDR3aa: CASSYSPVRAGVRNEQFF
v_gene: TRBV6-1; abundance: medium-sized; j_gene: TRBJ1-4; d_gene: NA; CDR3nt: TGTGCCGGGACCAGGGGTCCGGATGAAAAACTGTTTTTT; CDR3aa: CAGTRGPDEKLFF
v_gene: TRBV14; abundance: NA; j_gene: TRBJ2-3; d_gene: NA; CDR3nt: TGTGCCAGCAGTAAGAGCACAGATACGCAGTATTTT; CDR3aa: CASSKSTDTQYF
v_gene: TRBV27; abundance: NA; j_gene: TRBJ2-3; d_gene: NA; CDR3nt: TGTGCCAGGGGGCTGGGGGGCGGCTTCACAGATACCCAGTACTTT; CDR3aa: CARGLGGGFTDTQYF
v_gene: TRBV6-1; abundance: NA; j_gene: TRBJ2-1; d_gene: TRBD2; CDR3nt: TGTGCCAGCAGTGAGACTAGCGGCGCCTACAATGAGCAGTTCTTC; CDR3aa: CASSETSGAYNEQFF
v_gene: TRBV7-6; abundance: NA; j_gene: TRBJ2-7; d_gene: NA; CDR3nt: TGTGCCAGCAGCCCGCCCAACTCCTACGAGCAGTACTTC; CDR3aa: CASSPPNSYEQYF
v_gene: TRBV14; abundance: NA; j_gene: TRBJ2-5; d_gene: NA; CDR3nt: TGTGCCAGCAGCCAAGATCATAGGGAGACCCAGTACTTC; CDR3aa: CASSQDHRETQYF